This T cell receptor (beta chain) came from a study of cytomegalovirus exposure and HLA in healthy donors. Study-wide background: A later analysis reported the approximately 120 validation repertoires used the same platform as the approximately 660 first-cohort repertoires. General study findings and limits: The CMV antigen specificity of a few CMV-associated chains was confirmed through in vitro analysis. The study designated fewer than 200 TCR beta chains cytomegalovirus-associated. It was reported that the classifier diagnosed cytomegalovirus status with high specificity and sensitivity in both the original and validation cohorts.

Profiled with immunoSEQ multiplex PCR; TCRdb holds only in-frame clones, not every one. The sample records around 300,000 clones, roughly 90% being singletons. The CDR3 spans 15 residues. CDR1 and CDR2 from the germline V gene are LNHDA and SQIVND (reference sequence). The J segment lost 4 bases and the V segment lost 9 bases, leaving 11 bases of the junction unmatched. With regard to this clone: Its target is not known.

Sequenced input: PBMCs. The gene calls are TRBV19 and TRBJ1-4; 7 nucleotides line up with TRBD1. The origin of this receptor is a woman aged 18 to 35 in good health and CMV-seronegative. The chain's CDR3 is CASRVTGSFNEKLFF. The DNA for the CDR3 is TGTGCCAGCAGGGTGACAGGGTCCTTTAATGAAAAACTGTTTTTT.